A single T cell receptor (beta chain) is shown here with its context. These data are taken from a study of shared T cell receptors in the human thymus. Here immunoSEQ multiplex PCR was the method, and the copy in TCRdb shows in-frame clones only, minus some. This table has some 640,000 clones, about 90% appearing once. The V and J ends lost 8 bases and 0 bases respectively, with 18 bases between them. CDR3 length: 16 residues. Germline V gene lookup returns CDR1 MNHEY and CDR2 SMNVEV (reference sequence). This sample also belongs to another study, concerning human thymus T cells. This second study notes: Obtained as resections during corrective heart surgery, the thymus tissue was then studied.

The material sequenced was thymocytes. This TCR was recovered from a boy younger than two with a congenital heart defect. The chain recombines TRBV27 with TRBJ2-3; a possible D gene is TRBD1 (8 bases). The CDR3 sequence: CASGKAGDRSTDTQYF. The CDR3 DNA reads as TGTGCCAGCGGAAAGGCGGGGGACAGGAGCACAGATACGCAGTATTTT.